The rows below give T cell receptor beta chains drawn from one sample of a study of B cell selection in AIRE deficiency. Sequencing was performed with immunoSEQ multiplex PCR; in TCRdb, only in-frame clones are kept and a portion is missing. This repertoire shows fewer than 15,000 clones, approximately 94% found once; its top ten account for approximately 0.99%. The sequencing input was Tregs sorted from PBMCs. All receptors come from a human donor with AIRE deficiency. The CDR3 runs from the conserved cysteine through the conserved F or W. Fields, in order: D gene, J gene, V gene, clone size, CDR3 DNA, CDR3 protein. A D gene is named only where the DNA matches it firmly. Size values are once, few and many counts, or a class for expanded clones, and some rows have none.

TRBD2	TRBJ2-1	TRBV27	once	TGTGCCAGCAGTGCTATCCCGCGGGAGGGCAACAATGAGCAGTTCTTC	CASSAIPREGNNEQFF
-	TRBJ2-3	TRBV5-4	-	TGTGCCAGCAGCCTGGGAAGCACAGATACGCAGTATTTT	CASSLGSTDTQYF
-	TRBJ2-2	TRBV11-2	-	TGTGCCAGCAGTTTTACCAGGACGATGAACACCGGGGAGCTGTTTTTT	CASSFTRTMNTGELFF
TRBD2	TRBJ2-5	TRBV7-2	-	TGTGCCAGCAGCCCGAAGCCGGGACTAAGCTTCCAAGAGACCCAGTACTTC	CASSPKPGLSFQETQYF
TRBD2	TRBJ2-2	TRBV7-3	-	TGTGCCAGCAGCTCGACTAGCGGGAGGGACGGGGAGCTGTTTTTT	CASSSTSGRDGELFF
-	TRBJ2-7	TRBV6-5	-	TGTGCCAGCAGTTACTCAAGGACAACCTCCTACGAGCAGTACTTC	CASSYSRTTSYEQYF
TRBD2	TRBJ2-1	TRBV29-1	-	TGCAGCGTTGAAACCCCAAAGCTAGCGGGACGAAGTGAGCAGTTCTTC	CSVETPKLAGRSEQFF
-	TRBJ2-3	TRBV7-9	-	TGTGCCAGCAGCTTAGGGGGTAATGCGGCAGATACGCAGTATTTT	CASSLGGNAADTQYF
-	TRBJ2-1	TRBV5-1	-	TGCGCCAGCAGCTTGGTACTAGCAGGATACAATGAGCAGTTCTTC	CASSLVLAGYNEQFF
TRBD1	TRBJ1-6	TRBV6-5	-	TGTGCCAGCAGACCCTACAGGGGCTTTTGGTCACCCCTCCACTTT	CASRPYRGFWSPLHF
TRBD2	TRBJ2-7	TRBV11-3	once	TGTGCCAGCAGCTCCTCGACTAGCGGGAGGAACGAGCAGTACTTC	CASSSSTSGRNEQYF
TRBD2	TRBJ2-1	TRBV10-1	-	TGCGCCAGCAGTGAGAGGGGGGGGACTAGCGGGGAGATTGACTACAATGAGCAGTTCTTC	CASSERGGTSGEIDYNEQFF
-	TRBJ1-1	TRBV19	-	TGTGCCAGTAGTATAGTTCGGAAAATGAACACTGAAGCTTTCTTT	CASSIVRKMNTEAFF
-	TRBJ2-5	TRBV28	-	TGTGCCAGCAGCCCCTTCGGGACTCCCCTGTACTTC	CASSPFGTPLYF
-	TRBJ2-7	TRBV6-4	-	TGTGCCAGCACCAAAGCAGGACGGGTGAGCTCCTACGAGCAGTACTTC	CASTKAGRVSSYEQYF
-	TRBJ2-2	TRBV6-6	-	TGTGCCAGCAGTTACTGGGGTGGGGAGCTGTTTTTT	CASSYWGGELFF
-	TRBJ2-7	TRBV11-1	-	TGTGCCAGCAGCCGATTCCGAGGATCCCTATCCTACGAGCAGTACTTC	CASSRFRGSLSYEQYF
-	TRBJ1-1	TRBV21-1	-	TGTGCCAGCAGCAAAGCCGGCCTCCCGGGCCGTTTTAACACTGAAGCTTTCTTT	CASSKAGLPGRFNTEAFF
-	TRBJ1-1	TRBV6-6	-	TGTGCCAGCACCGGGGCCAGGAGCACTGAAGCTTTCTTT	CASTGARSTEAFF
-	TRBJ2-1	TRBV4-1	-	TGCGCCAGCAGCCAAGATGGGGCAGGAAATTACAATGAGCAGTTCTTC	CASSQDGAGNYNEQFF
-	TRBJ2-7	TRBV5-1	-	TGCGCCAGCAGCCTGGGGTATCTTGGCGAGCAGTACTTC	CASSLGYLGEQYF
-	TRBJ1-1	TRBV18	-	TGTGCCAGCTCACCACGTAGGTTGGGGGTGACTGAAGCTTTCTTT	CASSPRRLGVTEAFF
-	TRBJ2-1	TRBV6-9	-	TGTGCCAGCAGCCGAAGGGGGGGACCTTACAATGAGCAGTTCTTC	CASSRRGGPYNEQFF
-	TRBJ1-1	TRBV29-1	-	TGCAGCGTTCAGGATCGGGTGGGCACTGAAGCTTTCTTT	CSVQDRVGTEAFF
TRBD2	TRBJ2-7	TRBV7-8	-	TGTGCCAGCAGCTTAGCGGGAGGGCCCTACGAGCAGTACTTC	CASSLAGGPYEQYF
-	TRBJ2-7	TRBV9	-	TGTGCCAGCAGCGTAGAAACAGGACCCTACGAGCAGTACTTC	CASSVETGPYEQYF
-	TRBJ2-3	TRBV6-1	-	TGTGCCAGCAGCCTCCAGGGGGGCGTCCCGCAGTATTTT	CASSLQGGVPQYF
-	TRBJ1-1	TRBV6-5	-	TGTGCCAGCAGGCTGGTCAGGGGAAATTTTGAAGCTTTCTTT	CASRLVRGNFEAFF
TRBD1	TRBJ1-3	TRBV2	-	TGTGCCAGCAGTGAAGGGACAGGATTAGGTTACACCATATATTTT	CASSEGTGLGYTIYF
TRBD2	TRBJ2-1	TRBV19	once	TGTGCCAGTGCTCCGCGGGGGTCCTACAATGAGCAGTTCTTC	CASAPRGSYNEQFF
-	TRBJ2-1	TRBV6-5	-	TGTGCCAGCAGCCGAAGGGGGGGACCTTACAATGAGCAGTTCTTC	CASSRRGGPYNEQFF
-	TRBJ2-5	TRBV6-1	-	TGTGCCAGCAGCGCACGGGAACAGACCCAGTACTTC	CASSAREQTQYF
-	TRBJ1-2	TRBV5-6	-	TGTGCCAGCAGCTTGGTGGCGGCAGGAACCTATGGCTACACCTTC	CASSLVAAGTYGYTF
TRBD1	TRBJ2-7	TRBV5-4	-	TGTGCCAGCAGCCGGGACAGGGGGCAGGGCTACGAGCAGTACTTC	CASSRDRGQGYEQYF
-	TRBJ2-7	TRBV19	-	TGTGCCAGTAGCCTTGCCACTCGTTCGGGATACGAGCAGTACTTC	CASSLATRSGYEQYF
-	TRBJ2-3	TRBV10-1	-	TGCGCCAGCGGCCAGGATACGCAGTATTTT	CASGQDTQYF
TRBD2	TRBJ2-1	TRBV10-3	-	TGTGCCATCAAGCTCCCCGGGACTAGACGTGAGCAGTTCTTC	CAIKLPGTRREQFF
TRBD1	TRBJ1-2	TRBV7-9	-	TGTGCCAGCAGTTATTCCGGGACAGGGTCCTATGGCTACACCTTC	CASSYSGTGSYGYTF
-	TRBJ2-1	TRBV18	-	TGTGCCAGCTCACCCTCCTTAGTCCTCTCATCCTACAATGAGCAGTTCTTC	CASSPSLVLSSYNEQFF
TRBD1	TRBJ2-3	TRBV6-7	-	TGTGCCAGCAGTTACCCCGGACAGGGTAGCCCAGATACGCAGTATTTT	CASSYPGQGSPDTQYF
TRBD1	TRBJ2-7	TRBV5-1	-	TGCGCCAGCAGCTTGGGGTCGGACAGGACCTACGAGCAGTACTTC	CASSLGSDRTYEQYF
-	TRBJ1-6	TRBV7-2	-	TGTGCCAGCAGCCCCGGACAGCTCTATAATTCACCCCTCCACTTT	CASSPGQLYNSPLHF
TRBD1	TRBJ2-1	TRBV4-2	-	TGTGCCAGCAGCCGCCAGGGGGCCAATGAGCAGTTCTTC	CASSRQGANEQFF
TRBD2	TRBJ2-7	TRBV13	-	TGTGCCAGCAGCCCCGCCGGGCTAGCGGGAGGGCCTTTATACGAGCAGTACTTC	CASSPAGLAGGPLYEQYF
TRBD1	TRBJ1-1	TRBV7-2	-	TGTGCCAGCAGCAGGGACAGGGGCGCCGCTGAAGCTTTCTTT	CASSRDRGAAEAFF
TRBD1	TRBJ2-5	TRBV4-2	-	TGTGCCAGCAGCCAAGGGCGAGAAGGGACAGCAGAGACCCAGTACTTC	CASSQGREGTAETQYF